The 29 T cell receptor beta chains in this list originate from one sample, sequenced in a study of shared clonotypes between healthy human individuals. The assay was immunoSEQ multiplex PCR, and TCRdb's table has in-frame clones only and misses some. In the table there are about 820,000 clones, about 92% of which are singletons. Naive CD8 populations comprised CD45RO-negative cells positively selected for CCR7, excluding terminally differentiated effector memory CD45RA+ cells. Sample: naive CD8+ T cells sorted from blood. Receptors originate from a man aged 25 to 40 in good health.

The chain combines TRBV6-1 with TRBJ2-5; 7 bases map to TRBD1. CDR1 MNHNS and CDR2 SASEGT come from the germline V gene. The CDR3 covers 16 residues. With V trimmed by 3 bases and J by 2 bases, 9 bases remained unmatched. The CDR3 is CASSEYRTGAQETQYF. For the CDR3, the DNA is TGTGCCAGCAGTGAGTATCGGACAGGAGCACAAGAGACCCAGTACTTC.

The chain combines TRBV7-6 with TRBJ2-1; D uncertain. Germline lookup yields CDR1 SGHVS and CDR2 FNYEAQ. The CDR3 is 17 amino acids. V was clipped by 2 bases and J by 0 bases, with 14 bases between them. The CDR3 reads CASSLRMLVSSYNEQFF. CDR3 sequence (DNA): TGTGCCAGCAGCTTAAGGATGTTAGTGAGCTCCTACAATGAGCAGTTCTTC. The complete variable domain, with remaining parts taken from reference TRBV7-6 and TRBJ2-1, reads GAGVSQSPRYKVTKRGQDVALRCDPISGHVSLYWYRQALGQGPEFLTYFNYEAQQDKSGLPNDRFSAERPEGSISTLTIQRTEQRDSAMYRCASSLRMLVSSYNEQFFGPGTRLTVL.

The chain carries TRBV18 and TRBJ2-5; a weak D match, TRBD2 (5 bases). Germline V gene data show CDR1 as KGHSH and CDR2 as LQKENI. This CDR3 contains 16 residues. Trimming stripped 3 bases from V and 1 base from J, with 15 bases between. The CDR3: CASSPIARDTQETQYF. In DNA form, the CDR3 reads TGTGCCAGCTCACCTATTGCACGGGATACCCAAGAGACCCAGTACTTC.

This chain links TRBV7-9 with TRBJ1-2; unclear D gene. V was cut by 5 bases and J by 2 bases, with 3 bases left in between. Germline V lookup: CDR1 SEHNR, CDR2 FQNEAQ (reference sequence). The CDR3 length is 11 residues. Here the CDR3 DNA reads TGTGCCAGCAGCGCCAACTATGGCTACACCTTC. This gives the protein CASSANYGYTF.

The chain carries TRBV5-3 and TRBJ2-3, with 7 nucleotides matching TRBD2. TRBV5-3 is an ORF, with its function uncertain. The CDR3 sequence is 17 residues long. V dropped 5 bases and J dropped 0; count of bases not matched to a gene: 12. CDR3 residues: CARRCGLDVSSTDTQYF. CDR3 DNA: TGTGCCAGAAGGTGTGGACTAGACGTATCCAGCACAGATACGCAGTATTTT.

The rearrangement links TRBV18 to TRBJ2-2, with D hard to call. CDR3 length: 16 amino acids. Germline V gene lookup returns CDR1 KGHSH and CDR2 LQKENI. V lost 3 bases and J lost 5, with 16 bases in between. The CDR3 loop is CASSPVARVRTGELFF. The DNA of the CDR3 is TGTGCCAGCTCACCCGTCGCTAGGGTGAGGACCGGGGAGCTGTTTTTT.

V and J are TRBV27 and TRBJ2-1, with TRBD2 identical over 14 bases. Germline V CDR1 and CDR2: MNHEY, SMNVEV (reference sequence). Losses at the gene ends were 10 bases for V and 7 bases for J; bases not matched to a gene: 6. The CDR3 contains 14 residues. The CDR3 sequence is CATLGTSGRNEQFF. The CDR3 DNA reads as TGTGCCACCCTCGGGACTAGCGGGAGAAATGAGCAGTTCTTC.

The CDR3 is CASSQEGYSTDTQYF. CDR3 in DNA: TGCGCCAGCAGCCAAGAGGGCTATAGCACAGATACGCAGTATTTT. This chain links TRBV4-1 with TRBJ2-3; D unresolved. Germline V gives CDR1 MGHRA, CDR2 YSYEKL. CDR3 length: 15 residues. The V and J ends lost 0 bases and 0 bases respectively, with 7 bases between them.

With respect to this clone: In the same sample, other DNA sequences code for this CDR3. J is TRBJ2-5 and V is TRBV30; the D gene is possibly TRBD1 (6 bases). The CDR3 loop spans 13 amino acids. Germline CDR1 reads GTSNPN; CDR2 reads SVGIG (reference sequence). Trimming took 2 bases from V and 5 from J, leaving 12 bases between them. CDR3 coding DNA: TGTGCCTGGAGTATCGGGACACAGGAGACCCAGTACTTC. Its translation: CAWSIGTQETQYF. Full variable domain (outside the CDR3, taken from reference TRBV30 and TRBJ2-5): SQTIHQWPATLVQPVGSPLSLECTVEGTSNPNLYWYRQAAGRGLQLLFYSVGIGQISSEVPQNLSASRPQDRQFILSSKKLLLSDSGFYLCAWSIGTQETQYFGPGTRLLVL.

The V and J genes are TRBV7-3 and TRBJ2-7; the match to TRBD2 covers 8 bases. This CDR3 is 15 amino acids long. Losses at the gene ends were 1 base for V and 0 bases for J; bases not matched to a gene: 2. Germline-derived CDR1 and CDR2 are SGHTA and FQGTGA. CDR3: CASSLIAGSSYEQYF. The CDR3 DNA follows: TGTGCCAGCAGCTTAATAGCGGGAAGCTCCTACGAGCAGTACTTC.

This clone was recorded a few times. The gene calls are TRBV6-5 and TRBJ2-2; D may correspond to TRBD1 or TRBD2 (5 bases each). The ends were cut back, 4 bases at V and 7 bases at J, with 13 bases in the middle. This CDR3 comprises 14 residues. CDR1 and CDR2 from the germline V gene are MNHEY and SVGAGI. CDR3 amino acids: CASSFGGPGGELFF. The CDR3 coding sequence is TGTGCCAGCAGTTTTGGGGGACCAGGCGGGGAGCTGTTTTTT.

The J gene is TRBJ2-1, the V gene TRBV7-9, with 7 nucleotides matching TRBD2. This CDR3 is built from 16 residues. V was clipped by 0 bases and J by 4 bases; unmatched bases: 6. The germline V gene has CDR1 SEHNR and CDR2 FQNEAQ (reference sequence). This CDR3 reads CASSLAGGLGYNEQFF. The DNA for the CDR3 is TGTGCCAGCAGCTTAGCGGGAGGGCTCGGATACAATGAGCAGTTCTTC.

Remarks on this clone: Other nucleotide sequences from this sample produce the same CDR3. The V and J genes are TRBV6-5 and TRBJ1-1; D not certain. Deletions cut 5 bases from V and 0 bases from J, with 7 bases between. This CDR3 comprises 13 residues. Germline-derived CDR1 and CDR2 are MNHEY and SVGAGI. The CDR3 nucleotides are TGTGCCAGCAGTGAGGGCGTGAACACTGAAGCTTTCTTT. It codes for CASSEGVNTEAFF.

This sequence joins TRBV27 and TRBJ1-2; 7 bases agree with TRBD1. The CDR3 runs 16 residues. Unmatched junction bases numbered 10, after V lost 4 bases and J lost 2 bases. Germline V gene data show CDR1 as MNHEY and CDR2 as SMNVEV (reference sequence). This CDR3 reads CASSSSQGYGNYGYTF. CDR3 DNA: TGTGCCAGCAGTTCCTCACAGGGGTATGGGAACTATGGCTACACCTTC.

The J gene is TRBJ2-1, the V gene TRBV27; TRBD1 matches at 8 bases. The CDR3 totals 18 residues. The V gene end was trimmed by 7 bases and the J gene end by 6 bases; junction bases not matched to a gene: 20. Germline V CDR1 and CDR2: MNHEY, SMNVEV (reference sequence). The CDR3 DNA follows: TGTGCCAGCAATCAACCGGACAGGGAAAAGGGACGTGGCAATGAGCAGTTCTTC. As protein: CASNQPDREKGRGNEQFF.

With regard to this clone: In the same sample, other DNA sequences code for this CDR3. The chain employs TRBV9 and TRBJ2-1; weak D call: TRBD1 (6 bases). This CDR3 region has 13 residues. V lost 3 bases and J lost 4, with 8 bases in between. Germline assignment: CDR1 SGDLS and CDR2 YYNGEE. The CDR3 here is CASSADSYNEQFF. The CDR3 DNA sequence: TGTGCCAGCAGCGCGGACAGTTACAATGAGCAGTTCTTC.

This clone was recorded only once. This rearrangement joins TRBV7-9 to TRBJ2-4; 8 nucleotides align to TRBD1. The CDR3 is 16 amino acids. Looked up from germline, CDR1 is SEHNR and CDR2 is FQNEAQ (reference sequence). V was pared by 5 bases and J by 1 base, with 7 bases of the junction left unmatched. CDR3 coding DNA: TGTGCCAGCAGCCCATCTCGGACAGGGGCCAAAAACATTCAGTACTTC. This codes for CASSPSRTGAKNIQYF.

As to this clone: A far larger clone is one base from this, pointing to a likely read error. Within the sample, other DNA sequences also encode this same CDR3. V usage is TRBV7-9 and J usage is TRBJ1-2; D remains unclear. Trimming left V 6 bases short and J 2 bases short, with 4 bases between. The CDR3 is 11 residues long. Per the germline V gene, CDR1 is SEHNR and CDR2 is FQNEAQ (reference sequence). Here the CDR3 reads CASSLNYGYTF. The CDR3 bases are TGTGCCAGCAGTCTAAACTATGGCTACACCTTC.

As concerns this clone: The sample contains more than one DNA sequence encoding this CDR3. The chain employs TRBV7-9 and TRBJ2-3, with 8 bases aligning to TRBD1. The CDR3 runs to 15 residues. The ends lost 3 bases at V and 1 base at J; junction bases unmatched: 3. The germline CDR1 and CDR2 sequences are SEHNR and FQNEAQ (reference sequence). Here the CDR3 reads CASSFGTGRTDTQYF. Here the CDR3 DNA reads TGTGCCAGCAGCTTTGGGACAGGACGCACAGATACGCAGTATTTT.

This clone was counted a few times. In DNA form, the CDR3 reads TGTGCCAGCAGTTGGGCGACTAGCGGCTCCTACGAGCAGTACTTC. This translates into CASSWATSGSYEQYF. The V call is TRBV28, the J call TRBJ2-7; the match to TRBD2 covers 9 bases. The J segment lost 0 bases and the V segment lost 4 bases, leaving 4 bases of the junction unmatched. This CDR3 is 15 amino acids long. Germline V gene lookup returns CDR1 MDHEN and CDR2 SYDVKM.

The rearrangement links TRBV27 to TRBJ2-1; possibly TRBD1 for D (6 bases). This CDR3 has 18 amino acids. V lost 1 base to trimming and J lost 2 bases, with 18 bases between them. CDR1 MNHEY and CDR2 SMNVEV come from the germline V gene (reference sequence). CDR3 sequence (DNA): TGTGCCAGCAGTTTATTATCCTTCAAACAGGGCACCTACAATGAGCAGTTCTTC. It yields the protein CASSLLSFKQGTYNEQFF.

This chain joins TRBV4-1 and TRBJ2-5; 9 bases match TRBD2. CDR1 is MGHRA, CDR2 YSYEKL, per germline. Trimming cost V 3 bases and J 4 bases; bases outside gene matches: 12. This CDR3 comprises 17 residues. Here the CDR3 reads CASSQLDGGRGGETQYF. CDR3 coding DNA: TGCGCCAGCAGCCAGCTCGATGGCGGGAGGGGGGGAGAGACCCAGTACTTC.

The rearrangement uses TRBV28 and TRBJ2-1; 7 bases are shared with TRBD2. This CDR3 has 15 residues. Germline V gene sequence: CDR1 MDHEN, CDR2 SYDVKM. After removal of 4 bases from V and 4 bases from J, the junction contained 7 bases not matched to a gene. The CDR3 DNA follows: TGTGCCAGCAGTTCCCCTCGGGGGGAGTACAATGAGCAGTTCTTC. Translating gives CASSSPRGEYNEQFF.

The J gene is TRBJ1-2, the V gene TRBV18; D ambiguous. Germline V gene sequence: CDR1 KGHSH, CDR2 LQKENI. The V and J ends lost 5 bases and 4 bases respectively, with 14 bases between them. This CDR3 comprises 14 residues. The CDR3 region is CASSADASGYGYTF. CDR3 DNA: TGTGCCAGCTCAGCCGACGCATCAGGCTATGGCTACACCTTC. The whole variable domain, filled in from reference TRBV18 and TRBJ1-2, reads NAGVMQNPRHLVRRRGQEARLRCSPMKGHSHVYWYRQLPEEGLKFMVYLQKENIIDESGMPKERFSAEFPKEGPSILRIQQVVRGDSAAYFCASSADASGYGYTFGSGTRLTVV.

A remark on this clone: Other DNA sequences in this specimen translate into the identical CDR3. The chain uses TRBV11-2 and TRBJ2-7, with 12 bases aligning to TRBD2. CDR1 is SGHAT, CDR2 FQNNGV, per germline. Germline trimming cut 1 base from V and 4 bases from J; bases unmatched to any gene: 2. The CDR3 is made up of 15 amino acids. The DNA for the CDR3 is TGTGCCAGCAGCTTAGGACTAGCGGGAGTTTACGAGCAGTACTTC. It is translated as CASSLGLAGVYEQYF.

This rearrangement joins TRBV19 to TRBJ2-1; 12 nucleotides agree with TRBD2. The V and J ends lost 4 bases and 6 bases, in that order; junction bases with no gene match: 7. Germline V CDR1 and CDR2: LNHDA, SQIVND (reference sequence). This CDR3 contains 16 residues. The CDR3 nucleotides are TGTGCCAGTAGTAGTAGACTAGCGGGAGCACGCAATGAGCAGTTCTTC. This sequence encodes CASSSRLAGARNEQFF.

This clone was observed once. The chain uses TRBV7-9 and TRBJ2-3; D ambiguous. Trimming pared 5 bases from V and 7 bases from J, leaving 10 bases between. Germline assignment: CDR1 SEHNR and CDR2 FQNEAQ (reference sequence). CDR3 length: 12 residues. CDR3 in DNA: TGTGCCAGCAGCCCTCTTTCCAATACGCAGTATTTT. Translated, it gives CASSPLSNTQYF.

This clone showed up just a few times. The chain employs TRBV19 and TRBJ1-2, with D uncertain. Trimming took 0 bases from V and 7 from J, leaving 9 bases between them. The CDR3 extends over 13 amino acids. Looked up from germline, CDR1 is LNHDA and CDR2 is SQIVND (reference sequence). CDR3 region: CASSIDWTLGYTF. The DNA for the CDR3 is TGTGCCAGTAGTATAGATTGGACTCTTGGCTACACCTTC.

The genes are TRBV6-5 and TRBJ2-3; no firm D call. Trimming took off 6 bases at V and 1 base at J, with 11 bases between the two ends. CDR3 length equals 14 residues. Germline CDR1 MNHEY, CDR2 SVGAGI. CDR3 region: CASSSGPRTDTQYF. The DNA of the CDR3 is TGTGCCAGCAGCTCTGGACCACGCACAGATACGCAGTATTTT.